Each of the 22 T cell receptor beta chains below was sequenced from the same sample in a study of T cells in Graves' hyperthyroidism and ophthalmopathy. It was RNA transcripts that yielded the amplified TCR beta CDR3 regions. Using the HTBI primer set, a first-round RT-PCR was run on the TCR CDR3. Via MiXCR, TCRdb re-called the multiplex PCR reads, giving one row per CDR3 protein. The data show hundreds of thousands of distinct CDR3 sequences, around 20% seen once. Sequenced: blood. Receptors originate from a woman between 45 and 65 years old with Graves' hyperthyroidism that later progressed to Graves' ophthalmopathy.

The V gene is TRBV10-2, the J gene TRBJ1-1, with a weak D call TRBD1 (6 bases). The CDR3 length is 13 residues. Germline assignment: CDR1 WSHSY and CDR2 SAAADI. V lost 6 bases and J 3 bases, leaving 11 bases between the germline ends. CDR3 loop: CASRDSQDTEAFF. The CDR3, as DNA: TGCGCCAGCAGGGACAGTCAGGACACTGAAGCTTTCTTT.

This clonotype was recorded many times. The rearrangement joins TRBV11-2 to TRBJ2-2; D is perhaps TRBD2 (5 bases). Per germline, CDR1 SGHAT and CDR2 FQNNGV. The CDR3 runs to 17 residues. V shed 5 bases and J shed 1 base, with 17 bases lying between them. CDR3 in amino acids: CASSPTRVPGNTGELFF. Written as DNA, the CDR3 is TGTGCCAGCAGCCCAACGAGGGTCCCGGGGAACACCGGGGAGCTGTTTTTT.

The gene calls are TRBV27 and TRBJ2-7; 7 bases match TRBD2. Germline V gene lookup returns CDR1 MNHEY and CDR2 SMNVEV (reference sequence). The CDR3 spans 15 residues. V shed 3 bases and J 1 base; nucleotides not matched to a gene: 6. In nucleotides, the CDR3 is TGTGCCAGCAGTTTGTTGCTAGCGGCTTCCTACGAGCAGTACTTC. Translation gives CASSLLLAASYEQYF.

This clonotype has a handful of counts. The J gene is TRBJ1-2, the V gene TRBV27, with 9 positions matching TRBD1. Germline V lookup: CDR1 MNHEY, CDR2 SMNVEV (reference sequence). Trimming took 5 bases from V and 5 from J; bases not matched to a gene: 6. This CDR3 is built from 14 residues. The chain's CDR3 is CASSKSGTGYGYTF. CDR3 DNA sequence: TGTGCCAGCAGTAAATCCGGGACAGGGTATGGCTACACCTTC.

CDR3 sequence: CASSLGPSAVQGTGQNTGELFF. The CDR3 coding sequence is TGTGCCAGCAGCTTAGGTCCCAGTGCGGTCCAAGGGACAGGACAAAACACCGGGGAGCTGTTTTTT. The chain employs TRBV11-2 and TRBJ2-2; TRBD1 agrees at 8 bases. The CDR3 runs to 22 residues. CDR1 and CDR2 from the germline V gene are SGHAT and FQNNGV. After removal of 1 base from V and 2 bases from J, the junction contained 21 bases not matched to a gene.

Only a few counts were recorded for this clonotype. The chain recombines TRBV20-1 with TRBJ1-1; D unresolved. CDR1 is DFQATT and CDR2 is SNEGSKA in the germline V gene (reference sequence). The CDR3 has 11 amino acids. The V and J ends lost 6 bases and 5 bases respectively, with 10 bases between them. The CDR3 DNA reads as TGCAGTGCCCCGATGGGGACTGAAGCTTTCTTT. Amino acid sequence: CSAPMGTEAFF.

The chain employs TRBV28 and TRBJ1-1, with TRBD1 identical over 7 bases. The junction had 11 bases not matched to a gene; V was cut back by 7 bases and J by 9 bases. CDR1 and CDR2 (germline): MDHEN, SYDVKM. The CDR3 spans 13 residues. The CDR3 loop reads CASTNPPTGKAFF. The CDR3, as DNA: TGTGCCAGCACCAATCCACCGACAGGGAAAGCTTTCTTT.

CDR3 in amino acids: CASKETDDYNEQFF. The CDR3 DNA reads as TGTGCCAGTAAAGAGACAGACGACTACAATGAGCAGTTCTTC. The chain carries TRBV19 and TRBJ2-1; weak D call: TRBD1 (5 bases). V was cut by 7 bases and J by 3 bases, with 13 bases left in between. Germline CDR1 is LNHDA and CDR2 is SQIVND (reference sequence). The CDR3 consists of 14 residues.

This clonotype showed up just a few times. The chain recombines TRBV20-1 with TRBJ2-2, with D uncertain. Trimming took off 7 bases at V and 0 bases at J, with 6 bases between the two ends. The CDR3 has 12 amino acids. Germline assignment: CDR1 DFQATT and CDR2 SNEGSKA (reference sequence). The CDR3 protein is CSGNANTGELFF. The DNA of the CDR3 is TGCAGTGGTAACGCGAACACCGGGGAGCTGTTTTTT.

This clonotype was seen only a few times. The rearrangement uses TRBV19 and TRBJ1-1; D perhaps matches TRBD1 (5 bases). Germline CDR1 LNHDA, CDR2 SQIVND (reference sequence). The CDR3 is 13 residues long. The V end lost 6 bases, the J end lost 0 bases, and 8 bases lay between the germline ends. CDR3 DNA sequence: TGTGCCAGTAGGGTGACAGTGAACACTGAAGCTTTCTTT. This gives the protein CASRVTVNTEAFF.

This clonotype was counted only a few times. The chain recombines TRBV11-2 with TRBJ2-7, with 11 positions matching TRBD2. The junction had 24 bases not matched to a gene; V was cut back by 5 bases and J by 12 bases. CDR3 length equals 18 residues. CDR1 and CDR2 from the germline V gene are SGHAT and FQNNGV. The CDR3 DNA reads TGTGCCAGCAGCCAAGTGAGGGGACCGGGACTAGCGGACACGAGGATGTACTTC. Translating gives CASSQVRGPGLADTRMYF.

This clonotype was seen repeatedly, ten times or more. The V gene is TRBV5-8, the J gene TRBJ2-3, with D tentatively TRBD1 (6 bases). CDR3 length: 14 amino acids. Per germline, CDR1 SGHTS and CDR2 YDEGEE. Between the trimmed V and J ends, which lost 3 bases and 2 bases, there was a span of 10 bases. In DNA form, the CDR3 reads TGTGCCAGCAGCTCGACAGGCCTCACAGATACGCAGTATTTT. Its protein is CASSSTGLTDTQYF. The variable domain in full, completed from reference TRBV5-8 and TRBJ2-3, reads EAGVTQSPTHLIKTRGQQATLRCSPISGHTSVYWYQQALGLGLQFLLWYDEGEERNRGNFPPRFSGRQFPNYSSELNVNALELEDSALYLCASSSTGLTDTQYFGPGTRLTVL.

This clonotype was detected many times. This rearrangement joins TRBV3-1 to TRBJ1-2; possibly TRBD1 for D (6 bases). Germline V gene data show CDR1 as LGHDT and CDR2 as YNNKEL (reference sequence). Trimming removed 0 bases from V and 2 bases from J, with 10 bases in between. This CDR3 is built from 15 residues. The CDR3 bases are TGTGCCAGCAGCCAAGATCGGAGGGGGAACTATGGCTACACCTTC. Its translation is CASSQDRRGNYGYTF.

V and J are TRBV5-1 and TRBJ1-2; 10 positions agree with TRBD1. The CDR3 is 15 amino acids. Looked up from germline, CDR1 is SGHRS and CDR2 is YFSETQ. With 4 bases clipped from V and 2 bases from J, the junction kept 5 bases outside the gene matches. CDR3 nucleotides: TGCGCCAGCAGCGTGGGGACAGGGGAGAACTATGGCTACACCTTC. The encoded protein is CASSVGTGENYGYTF.

Points on this clonotype: With a much larger clone just one base away, this may be a read error. The rearrangement joins TRBV13 to TRBJ2-1; TRBD2 agrees at 9 bases. There are 15 residues in the CDR3. The V gene's germline CDR1 is PRHDT and CDR2 FYEKMQ (reference sequence). Written as DNA, the CDR3 is TGTGCCGGCAGGCCTCCTAGCGGGGCCTACAATGAGCAGTTCTTC. Protein sequence: CAGRPPSGAYNEQFF.

This clonotype was seen more than once but under ten times. The rearrangement links TRBV7-8 to TRBJ1-5; TRBD1 agrees at 8 bases. The CDR3 covers 16 residues. CDR1 is SGHVS and CDR2 is FQNEAQ in the germline V gene. Trimming cost V 0 bases and J 5 bases; bases outside gene matches: 6. The CDR3 reads CASSLAGPGGHQPQHF. The CDR3 nucleotides are TGTGCCAGCAGCTTAGCAGGGCCAGGGGGCCATCAGCCCCAGCATTTT.

Ten or more counts support this clonotype. The chain links TRBV27 to TRBJ1-2, with D perhaps TRBD1 (5 bases). Trimming cost V 6 bases and J 4 bases, with 15 bases left between them. Germline CDR1 and CDR2: MNHEY and SMNVEV (reference sequence). The CDR3 covers 14 residues. For the CDR3, the DNA is TGTGCCAGCAGCCCCGGAGGGGAGAGCTATGGCTACACCTTC. This translates into CASSPGGESYGYTF.

This clonotype appeared a few times. The rearrangement uses TRBV6-1 and TRBJ2-5, with D possibly being TRBD1 (6 bases). Germline CDR1 reads MNHNS; CDR2 reads SASEGT. The length of the CDR3 is 12 residues. V lost 6 bases, J lost 4 bases, and 9 bases lay in between. The CDR3, as DNA: TGTGCCAGCAGACAGGGTCGAGAGACCCAGTACTTC. As protein: CASRQGRETQYF.

In this sample, this clonotype turned up a few times. The V gene is TRBV5-8, the J gene TRBJ2-2; the match to TRBD1 covers 7 bases. With 4 bases clipped from V and 7 bases from J, the junction kept 13 bases outside the gene matches. There are 16 residues in the CDR3. Germline lookup yields CDR1 SGHTS and CDR2 YDEGEE. CDR3 in amino acids: CASSPSLTGLVGELFF. CDR3 in DNA: TGTGCCAGCAGCCCCTCCTTGACAGGGCTGGTCGGGGAGCTGTTTTTT.

This clonotype is medium-sized within its sample. An end of the junction differs from the germline gene, which may be a read error. This chain connects TRBV5-1 to TRBJ1-5; D gene unclear. The CDR3 sequence is 13 residues long. CDR1 SGHRS and CDR2 YFSETQ come from the germline V gene. CDR3 sequence: CASSWDSNQPQHF. CDR3 DNA: TGTGCCAGCAGTTGGGATAGCAATCAGCCCCAGCATTTT.

This clonotype was picked up many times. J is TRBJ2-7 and V is TRBV20-1; the D is unclear. V was trimmed by 5 bases and J by 5 bases, leaving 10 bases between them. Germline V gives CDR1 DFQATT, CDR2 SNEGSKA (reference sequence). The CDR3 is 11 amino acids. The CDR3 region is CSAQALNEQYF. The CDR3 coding sequence is TGCAGTGCTCAGGCATTAAACGAGCAGTACTTC.

This clonotype turned up a few times. This chain uses TRBV20-1 with TRBJ1-1; tentative D call: TRBD1 (5 bases). CDR1 and CDR2 (germline): DFQATT, SNEGSKA (reference sequence). The CDR3 length is 12 residues. CDR3: CKGRGWNTEAFF. In DNA, the CDR3 is TGCAAAGGCCGGGGGTGGAACACTGAAGCTTTCTTT.